This T cell receptor (beta chain) was captured by sequencing in a study of T cell clonotyping in hematopoietic cell transplantation (dated by TCRdb to about 2021). For context, the study as a whole: Recipient samples taken before transplant were collected after cytoreduction. A total of 120 to 150 blood samples were gathered in the study from 30 to 35 consecutive transplant recipients along with their related donors. Recruitment of patients was conducted between 2015 and 2017, and follow-up was continued until late 2020 or death. Overall study outcomes, separate from this receptor: Only a small fraction of recipient repertoires overlapped donor repertoires, with over 95% appearing de novo at the given depth. The sample size was limited, and CD4 and CD8 repertoire contributions could not be separated because cells were not sorted. After transplant, TCR diversity in recipients dropped, and pathologically expanded clonotypes increased progressively from day 30 to day 180. Broader posttransplant TCR repertoire diversity was predicted by donor and pretransplant recipient Inverse Simpson Index values.

Reading the label with the study, this specimen's time point is: recipient sample about 28 days before transplant, after cytoreduction. Blood samples were obtained from recipients approximately 28 days before transplant and at days 30, 100 and 180 after transplant. Nuclei Lysis Solution was used to extract genomic DNA from fresh or cryopreserved unfractionated peripheral blood mononuclear cells. The immunoSEQ assay, a bias-controlled multiplex PCR with V- and J-specific primers, was used to amplify TCR beta CDR3 regions from genomic DNA. A proprietary barcode and Illumina adapter sequences were added to the CDR3 amplicons in a second PCR step. CDR3 libraries were sequenced on an Illumina MiSeq instrument. As for the authors' bioinformatics: immunoSEQ Analyzer 3.0 was used for export and quality control, with R Bioconductor and Immunarch used for downstream analyses. Only productive rearrangements within the normalized downsampled data set were used in the calculation of repertoire metrics. Pathologically expanded clonotypes were defined as those larger than 5 templates in the normalized cohort. Repertoire diversity was measured with the Inverse Simpson Index. To capture all clonotypes, the CMV-specificity analyses were run on the non-normalized data set. TCRdb provides this immuneACCESS table in a form limited to in-frame rearrangements. Some clones are lacking; in checked studies, under half of them reflect an unresolved V gene, and why the rest are absent is not known. Clone size and V and J calls were adopted from that table, with D and trimming inferred from the DNA. The sample table lists 15,000 to 20,000 clones, about 80% of them with a count of one. The biggest ten clones account for less than 20% of the sample.

From the cysteine through the phenylalanine, the CDR3 covers 14 amino acids. Only the CDR3 region is kept as DNA, spanning 42 bases read in frame from base 1. CDR1 and CDR2 are read off the germline V gene as SGHVS and FNYEAQ. V drops 5 bases and J drops 0 bases, leaving 10 bases in between. A word on this clone: Its antigen remains unidentified. No base qualities exist here, and no much larger clone lies one base off it.

In this chain, TRBV7-6 is recombined with TRBJ1-1; 5 matching bases give a weak D call of TRBD1. This specimen was peripheral blood mononuclear cells, taken before stem cell transplant. The receptor's source is a man in his fifties or sixties with acute myeloid leukemia. Some clones in this sample may be carry-over from other donors' samples. The CDR3 reads as follows: CASSPRQLNTEAFF. The nucleotides are TGTGCCAGCAGCCCGCGACAGCTGAACACTGAAGCTTTCTTT.